These T cell receptor beta chains were read from a single sample in a study of blood T cell repertoires in COVID-19. Here immunoSEQ multiplex PCR was the method, and the copy in TCRdb shows in-frame clones only, minus some. Altogether around 230,000 clones are present, 75% to 90% being singletons, with the ten largest covering under 4%. Sequenced sample: PBMCs or T cells enriched from blood (not recorded which). These receptors came from a woman aged 40-49 years with acute COVID-19. The CDR3 runs from the conserved cysteine through the conserved F or W. A D gene is named only where the DNA matches it firmly. Only part of the rows carry a size: once, few, many, or a class if the clone is expanded.

v_call,d_call,j_call,clone_size,cdr3_nt,cdr3_aa
TRBV30,TRBD2,TRBJ2-1,many,TGTGCCTGGGGCGGGACTACCACCTCGGTTGGGCAGTTCTTC,CAWGGTTTSVGQFF
TRBV12-3/TRBV12-4,-,TRBJ1-1,-,TGTGCCAGCAGTTTATCAGGGGCCACTGAAGCTTTCTTT,CASSLSGATEAFF
TRBV3-1/TRBV3-2,-,TRBJ2-7,-,TGTGCCAGCAGCCAAGATTGGCGGGGTCTCGACGAGCAGTACTTC,CASSQDWRGLDEQYF
TRBV7-2,TRBD2,TRBJ2-1,-,TGTGCCAGCAGCTTGCAGGGGACTAGCGGCACCAATGAGCAGTTCTTC,CASSLQGTSGTNEQFF
TRBV27,TRBD1,TRBJ2-7,-,TGTGCCAGCAGTTCCGGGACAGTAGCCTACGAGCAGTACTTC,CASSSGTVAYEQYF
TRBV4-3,TRBD1,TRBJ1-2,-,TGCGCCAGCAGCCAACTAACAGGGGGTCGGGATGGCTACACCTTC,CASSQLTGGRDGYTF
TRBV24-1,TRBD1,TRBJ2-5,-,TGTGCCACCAGTGACCGGGACAGGTACCAAGAGACCCAGTACTTC,CATSDRDRYQETQYF
TRBV29-1,TRBD1,TRBJ1-1,once,TGCAGCGCGAACAGGGGGAGGGACACTGAAGCTTTCTTT,CSANRGRDTEAFF
TRBV3-1/TRBV3-2,-,TRBJ1-2,-,TGTGCCAGCAGCCCCCCACAGTTAGCTAACTATGGCTACACCTTC,CASSPPQLANYGYTF
TRBV29-1,TRBD1,TRBJ1-2,once,TGCAGCGTTGACGCCAGGGACAGGAACTATGGCTACACCTTC,CSVDARDRNYGYTF
TRBV7-2,-,TRBJ1-2,-,TGTGCCAGCAGCTTAGTTGGAGGCTATGGCTACACCTTC,CASSLVGGYGYTF
TRBV9,-,TRBJ1-2,-,TGTGCCAGCAGCGTAGAGGGCGGGTCTAACTATGGCTACACCTTC,CASSVEGGSNYGYTF
TRBV6-1,TRBD1,TRBJ1-5,-,TGTGCCAGCAGTGACGACAGGGGACTCAATCAGCCCCAGCATTTT,CASSDDRGLNQPQHF
TRBV10-1,-,TRBJ2-3,-,TGCGCCAGCAGTGATTCTGGACTAACAGATACGCAGTATTTT,CASSDSGLTDTQYF
TRBV9,TRBD1,TRBJ1-5,-,TGTGCCAGCAGCGTAGGGGGGACAGGTCAGCCCCAGCATTTT,CASSVGGTGQPQHF
TRBV29-1,-,TRBJ1-2,-,TGCAGCGTAGGCCACCCCGGACAGAACTATGGCTACACCTTC,CSVGHPGQNYGYTF
TRBV6-2/TRBV6-3,-,TRBJ1-1,-,TGTGCCAGCAGTTTTACAGCTGGGGGCGCCCTCACTGAAGCTTTCTTT,CASSFTAGGALTEAFF
TRBV9,-,TRBJ2-1,-,TGTGCCAGCAGCGTAGTGTCGAGCTCCTACAATGAGCAGTTCTTC,CASSVVSSSYNEQFF
TRBV9,-,TRBJ1-5,-,TGTGCCAGCAGCGTAGGGATTGGAGATCAGCCCCAGCATTTT,CASSVGIGDQPQHF
TRBV2,TRBD1,TRBJ1-2,-,TGTGCCAGTTTAGACAGGGACTCTAATGGCTACACCTTC,CASLDRDSNGYTF
TRBV5-4,TRBD2,TRBJ2-1,-,TGTGCCAGCAGCTTGGTAGGTAGCGGGGGGATATCCTACAATGAGCAGTTCTTC,CASSLVGSGGISYNEQFF
TRBV6-5,TRBD1,TRBJ2-3,-,TGTGCCAGCAGCGCTGGACAGGGGGCAGCAGATACGCAGTATTTT,CASSAGQGAADTQYF
TRBV9,TRBD1,TRBJ1-6,-,TGTGCCAGCAGCGGAGCGACAGGGTGGAGTTCACCCCTCCACTTT,CASSGATGWSSPLHF
TRBV27,TRBD1,TRBJ2-1,-,TGTGCCAGCAGGAGGGTGGGGGGACAGGCCTACAATGAGCAGTTCTTC,CASRRVGGQAYNEQFF
TRBV5-1,TRBD1,TRBJ1-1,-,TGCGCCAGCAGCATAGGGGGCGGGAACACTGAAGCTTTCTTT,CASSIGGGNTEAFF
TRBV12-3/TRBV12-4,-,TRBJ1-1,-,TGTGCCAGCGATCTAAGACAGACGGAAGCTTTCTTT,CASDLRQTEAFF
TRBV19,TRBD2,TRBJ2-1,-,TGTGCCAGTAGTTTTCGGACTAGCAACAATGAGCAGTTCTTC,CASSFRTSNNEQFF
TRBV12-5,TRBD1,TRBJ1-5,-,TGTGCTAGTGGTTTGGAGCTGCCAGGGGCCTACAGGGGGCCCCAGCATTTT,CASGLELPGAYRGPQHF
TRBV30,-,TRBJ1-2,-,TGTGCCTGGTCGCCAGTGGGGGGGGCTAACTATGGCTACACCTTC,CAWSPVGGANYGYTF
TRBV29-1,-,TRBJ1-5,-,TGCAGCGTTAAGACAGGTAGCAATCAGCCCCAGCATTTT,CSVKTGSNQPQHF
TRBV7-3,TRBD2,TRBJ2-1,-,TGTGCCAGCAGCTTCGGACTAGCGGGGAACAATGAGCAGTTCTTC,CASSFGLAGNNEQFF
TRBV5-4,-,TRBJ1-3,-,TGTGCCAGCAGCTTGGCACAAAACCTTGGAAACACCATATATTTT,CASSLAQNLGNTIYF
TRBV19,-,TRBJ1-2,-,TGTGCCAGTAGTATAGGAGCTAACTATGGCTACACCTTC,CASSIGANYGYTF
TRBV9,-,TRBJ1-3,-,TGTGCCAGCAGCGTAGCAACTATCGAGACCGACAGACCCGCTGGAAACACCATATATTTT,CASSVATIETDRPAGNTIYF
TRBV2,-,TRBJ1-2,-,TGTGCCAGCAGTGAAACAGGATTCTATGGCTACACCTTC,CASSETGFYGYTF
TRBV18,TRBD2,TRBJ2-5,once,TGTGCCAGCTCACGGATGACTAGCGGGGTCTTGGAGACCCAGTACTTC,CASSRMTSGVLETQYF
TRBV5-1,-,TRBJ2-6,few,TGCGCCAGCAGCTTACTAACAGGAAACTCTGGGGCCAACGTCCTGACTTTC,CASSLLTGNSGANVLTF
TRBV19,-,TRBJ1-2,-,TGTGCCAGTAGTGCAGTGGACTATGGCTACACCTTC,CASSAVDYGYTF
TRBV5-1,-,TRBJ1-1,-,TGCGCCAGCAGCTTGGACAGCCAAACAAACACTGAAGCTTTCTTT,CASSLDSQTNTEAFF
TRBV19,TRBD1,TRBJ1-2,-,TGTGCCAGTAGTGACACAGGGGTACGAGGCTACACCTTC,CASSDTGVRGYTF
TRBV29-1,TRBD2,TRBJ2-7,-,TGCAGCGTTGTGTTACTAGCGGGGGGGCCACATTACGAGCAGTACTTC,CSVVLLAGGPHYEQYF
TRBV18,TRBD2,TRBJ2-2,-,TGTGCCAGCTCACCGGGGACTAGCGTGGATCGGGCTCCCGGGGAGCTGTTTTTT,CASSPGTSVDRAPGELFF
TRBV7-8,TRBD1,TRBJ1-1,-,TGTGCCAGCAGGGAAAGAGGGGGCGAACGAAGCATGAACACTGAAGCTTTCTTT,CASRERGGERSMNTEAFF
TRBV7-2,-,TRBJ1-1,-,TGTGCCAGCAGCCAAAGGAGTCGGCGTGTCACTGAAGCTTTCTTT,CASSQRSRRVTEAFF
TRBV5-4,TRBD2,TRBJ2-4,-,TGTGCCAGCAGCTCCGAACTAGCGGGGGGATACATTCAGTACTTC,CASSSELAGGYIQYF
TRBV6-2/TRBV6-3,-,TRBJ1-1,-,TGTGCCAGCAGTAACTGGGGAGGTAGGAACACTGAAGCTTTCTTT,CASSNWGGRNTEAFF
TRBV3-1/TRBV3-2,-,TRBJ1-2,few,TGTGCCAGCAGCCCTTCGACAAGTGTACCTGGCTACACCTTC,CASSPSTSVPGYTF
TRBV19,-,TRBJ1-1,-,TGTGCCAGTAGTATACCTCCCGGGGGGACTGAAGCTTTCTTT,CASSIPPGGTEAFF
TRBV5-4,-,TRBJ1-6,-,TGTGCCAGCAGCTCAGGTGGCGGGGGTTCTTCACCCCTCCACTTT,CASSSGGGGSSPLHF
TRBV6-5,-,TRBJ1-3,-,TGTGCCAGCATCCCGGTTCCCTCTGGAAACACCATATATTTT,CASIPVPSGNTIYF
TRBV7-2,TRBD2,TRBJ2-5,-,TGTGCCAGCAGTAGCGGGGGAGGGACCCAGTACTTC,CASSSGGGTQYF